This T cell receptor beta chain stems from a study of T cell changes during pregnancy in multiple sclerosis. Trimming cost V 6 bases and J 2 bases, with 14 bases left between them. CDR1 MNHNY and CDR2 SVGAGI come from the germline V gene (reference sequence). CDR3 length equals 15 residues. This table comes from immunoSEQ multiplex PCR, and its TCRdb copy is limited to in-frame clones, with some not included. In the table there are 40,000 to 60,000 clones, over 90% of which are singletons. The TCR was taken from a female donor with multiple sclerosis, enrolled in a pregnancy study. The chain uses TRBV6-6 and TRBJ1-3, with D maybe TRBD1 (6 bases). This material consisted of peripheral blood, taken after pregnancy. Here the CDR3 reads CASSLRTDTGNTIYF. The DNA of the CDR3 is TGTGCCAGCAGCCTCCGGACAGATACTGGAAACACCATATATTTT.